Listed here are 10 T cell receptor beta chains from one sample, sequenced in a study of T cells in Graves' hyperthyroidism and ophthalmopathy. The CDR3 regions of TCR beta were amplified from RNA transcripts. The HTBI primer set was used in a first-round RT-PCR of the TCR CDR3. TCRdb independently ran MiXCR on the multiplex PCR reads; one entry per CDR3 protein. The sample lists about 350,000 distinct CDR3 sequences, approximately 13% occurring once. Source material: blood. These receptors were obtained from a woman aged 40 to 50 with Graves' ophthalmopathy.

This clonotype was recorded at least ten times. V is TRBV12-3 or TRBV12-4 and J is TRBJ1-5, with no clear D. Deletions cut 3 bases from V and 6 bases from J, with 6 bases between. The CDR3 is 12 amino acids. The CDR3 nucleotides are TGTGCCAGCAGTTTGGCCGGTCAGCCCCAGCATTTT. Translated: CASSLAGQPQHF.

This clonotype was detected only a few times. J is TRBJ2-2 and V is TRBV29-1, with TRBD2 identical over 8 bases. Germline V CDR1 and CDR2: SQVTM, ANQGSEA. V dropped 4 bases and J dropped 7; count of bases not matched to a gene: 11. CDR3 size: 15 residues. CDR3 bases: TGCAGCGTTGGGTATTTAAGCGGGAGTAGCGGGGAGCTGTTTTTT. Encoded protein: CSVGYLSGSSGELFF.

The table lists this clonotype with a count of one. The rearrangement uses TRBV18 and TRBJ2-3; D is unclear. CDR1 is KGHSH, CDR2 LQKENI, per germline. The CDR3 has 15 amino acids. The V end lost 0 bases, the J end lost 0 bases, and 7 bases lay between the germline ends. DNA of the CDR3: TGTGCCAGCTCACCACCGCCCGTTAGCACAGATACGCAGTATTTT. Translation gives CASSPPPVSTDTQYF.

As regards this clonotype: This could be a read error, since a much larger clone is one nucleotide away. The rearrangement joins TRBV3-1 to TRBJ2-3, with TRBD2 matching over 8 bases. The germline CDR1 and CDR2 sequences are LGHDT and YNNKEL (reference sequence). The CDR3 runs to 16 residues. Germline trimming cut 2 bases from V and 3 bases from J; bases unmatched to any gene: 7. Here the CDR3 reads CASSQRRTSKTDTQYF. In DNA form, the CDR3 reads TGTGCCAGCAGCCAAAGGCGGACTAGCAAGACAGATACGCAGTATTTT.

To note about this clonotype: A clone one base away is much larger, so this may be a read error. The V gene is TRBV20-1, the J gene TRBJ2-1, with D possibly being TRBD2 (5 bases). Trimming removed 6 bases from V and 10 bases from J, with 22 bases in between. CDR3 length equals 14 residues. Germline assignment: CDR1 DFQATT and CDR2 SNEGSKA (reference sequence). CDR3 nucleotides: TGCAGTGCAACTCGGGATATCGGAAAGGTCGAGCAGTTCTTC. Its protein is CSATRDIGKVEQFF.

The sample holds many counts of this clonotype. The J gene is TRBJ2-5, the V gene TRBV2; D not certain. The germline V gene encodes CDR1 SNHLY and CDR2 FYNNEI. V lost 4 bases, J lost 3 bases, and 6 bases lay in between. This CDR3 has 12 residues. The CDR3 DNA reads TGTGCCAGCAGTGGACGAAAAGAGACCCAGTACTTC. Its protein is CASSGRKETQYF.

This clonotype was picked up many times. The rearrangement joins TRBV10-3 to TRBJ2-6, with unresolved D. This CDR3 comprises 15 residues. The germline V gene encodes CDR1 ENHRY and CDR2 SYGVKD. Trimming stripped 6 bases from V and 0 bases from J, with 9 bases between. CDR3 sequence (DNA): TGTGCCATCAGCAGACCGAACTCTGGGGCCAACGTCCTGACTTTC. Protein: CAISRPNSGANVLTF.

V and J are TRBV5-1 and TRBJ2-2; 7 bases are a match to TRBD1. The CDR3 is made up of 17 amino acids. The germline V gene encodes CDR1 SGHRS and CDR2 YFSETQ. The trim removed 4 bases at V and 6 bases at J, leaving 15 bases unmatched. The CDR3 region is CASSRDPDRAGSGELFF. The CDR3 DNA reads as TGCGCCAGCAGCCGAGACCCCGACAGGGCCGGTTCCGGGGAGCTGTTTTTT. The variable domain in full, completed from reference TRBV5-1 and TRBJ2-2, reads KAGVTQTPRYLIKTRGQQVTLSCSPISGHRSVSWYQQTPGQGLQFLFEYFSETQRNKGNFPGRFSGRQFSNSRSEMNVSTLELGDSALYLCASSRDPDRAGSGELFFGEGSRLTVL.

This clonotype appeared many times. The chain recombines TRBV7-9 with TRBJ1-2, with D unclear. CDR3 size: 13 residues. The V end was cut by 2 bases, the J end by 8 bases, with 12 bases between. The V gene's germline CDR1 is SEHNR and CDR2 FQNEAQ (reference sequence). The CDR3 protein is CASSLSGNKGYTF. CDR3 in DNA: TGTGCCAGCAGCTTATCGGGGAATAAGGGCTACACCTTC.

This clonotype was counted at least ten times. V and J are TRBV27 and TRBJ2-7; D is unclear. Germline V gene sequence: CDR1 MNHEY, CDR2 SMNVEV (reference sequence). V was pared by 5 bases and J by 5 bases, with 22 bases between. This CDR3 spans 16 amino acids. This CDR3 is CASSPGRPYVNDEQYF. In DNA, the CDR3 is TGTGCCAGCAGTCCCGGACGGCCTTACGTCAACGACGAGCAGTACTTC.